This T cell receptor (beta chain) was recorded in a study of graft-versus-host responses after intestinal transplantation. Background on the study: Every one of the recipients received anti-thymocyte globulin induction and afterwards took tacrolimus and steroids for around 3 years. Study-level results: Recipient marrow showed GvH clones, some seen first in ileum or blood.

V lost 4 bases, J lost 6 bases, and 9 bases stayed unmatched. The germline gives CDR1 SGHNT, CDR2 YYREEE (reference sequence). The CDR3 runs to 15 residues. Of note for this clone: Antigen specificity is unknown.

TCRdb's copy holds only in-frame clones and misses some; the assay was immunoSEQ multiplex PCR. The profile shows 70,000 to 100,000 clones, 85% to 90% of them singletons. The receptor was derived from a human donor who received an intestinal transplant. Sequencing used unstimulated CD4+ T cells sorted from spleen or lymph node cells, obtained before intestinal transplant. V is TRBV5-4 and J is TRBJ2-7, with 11 positions matching TRBD2. CDR3 DNA sequence: TGTGCCAGCAGCGAGGGACTAGCGGAGAGGGGCGAGCAGTACTTC. Protein product: CASSEGLAERGEQYF.